This T cell receptor (beta chain) is from a study of a mutant IDH1 vaccine in newly diagnosed glioma. Germline CDR1 reads PRHDT; CDR2 reads FYEKMQ (reference sequence). Trimming pared 5 bases from V and 1 base from J, leaving 20 bases between. The CDR3 is made up of 17 amino acids. Details on this clone: What it binds is unknown.

Noted time point: week 47, end of study. Every single dose of the vaccine, 300 ug of mutant IDH1 20-mer peptide, came with topical imiquimod. Measured with immunoSEQ multiplex PCR; TCRdb has only the in-frame clones, and not every one. The data show 50,000 to 70,000 clones, roughly 80% seen once. This TCR derives from a woman between 50 and 59 years old with glioma. This chain uses TRBV13 with TRBJ1-1; possible D gene TRBD1, 5 bases. Specimen: PBMCs, collected from a glioma patient whose treatment included an IDH1 peptide vaccine. In DNA, the CDR3 is TGTGCCAGCAGCCTATTCCACGGGGCAGACCAGAACACTGAAGCTTTCTTT. Translated: CASSLFHGADQNTEAFF.